The clone carrying this TCR beta chain was detected only a few times. Its specificity is unknown. This entry is derived from a study of cytomegalovirus exposure and HLA in healthy donors. Whole-study findings and limits: For most TCR beta V segments, an earlier analysis put the productive rate at about 90% or about 30% of the time.

The germline V gene has CDR1 SQVTM and CDR2 ANQGSEA. Trimming removed 3 bases from V and 3 bases from J; junction bases left unmatched: 2. CDR3 length equals 12 residues. Vbeta (60) and Jbeta (13) primers were used in the PCR. The table came from immunoSEQ multiplex PCR; TCRdb's copy has only in-frame clones and leaves some out. The sample includes some 56,000 clones, just under 85% of them seen just once. Sample: PBMCs. The chain carries TRBV29-1 and TRBJ2-7; 7 bases are shared with TRBD2. This sequence was found in a man between 50 and 59 years old in good health and CMV-seronegative. The CDR3 region is CSVEGGGYEQYF. The CDR3 DNA follows: TGCAGCGTTGAGGGCGGGGGCTACGAGCAGTACTTC.